A selection of T cell receptor beta chains follows, all from one sample in a study of cytomegalovirus exposure and HLA in healthy donors. Clones were sequenced by immunoSEQ multiplex PCR, and TCRdb holds only the in-frame ones, with some missing. The sample includes approximately 160,000 clones, 55% to 80% of them seen just once. Sequencing was performed on PBMCs. These receptors were taken from a woman in her late teens or twenties in good health and CMV-seropositive. The CDR3 runs from the conserved cysteine through the conserved F or W. The order of the fields is clone size, CDR3 length, V gene, J gene, D gene, CDR3 DNA, CDR3 protein. D genes are given only for firm matches. Size values are once, few and many counts, or a class for expanded clones, and some rows have none.

abundance: .; len: 15; v_gene: TRBV7-2; j_gene: TRBJ1-5; d_gene: .; CDR3nt: TGTGCCAGCAGCTTAGTCGCGGGGAACAATCAGCCCCAGCATTTT; CDR3aa: CASSLVAGNNQPQHF
abundance: .; len: 13; v_gene: TRBV28; j_gene: TRBJ1-2; d_gene: .; CDR3nt: TGTGCCAGCCTTCTGGACAGTAACTATGGCTACACCTTC; CDR3aa: CASLLDSNYGYTF
abundance: .; len: 13; v_gene: TRBV18; j_gene: TRBJ1-1; d_gene: .; CDR3nt: TGTGCCAGCTCCCTCTGGGCGAACACTGAAGCTTTCTTT; CDR3aa: CASSLWANTEAFF
abundance: .; len: 14; v_gene: TRBV9; j_gene: TRBJ1-1; d_gene: TRBD1; CDR3nt: TGTGCCAGCAGCGTTACAGGGGATTCGAGGCGAGCTTTCTTT; CDR3aa: CASSVTGDSRRAFF
abundance: .; len: 14; v_gene: TRBV27; j_gene: TRBJ2-3; d_gene: TRBD2; CDR3nt: TGTGCCAGCAGTTTACGCGGGAGGTGGGATACGCAGTATTTT; CDR3aa: CASSLRGRWDTQYF
abundance: .; len: 15; v_gene: TRBV5-1; j_gene: TRBJ1-1; d_gene: .; CDR3nt: TGCGCCAGCAGCTTGGGGGACACGGTTCACACTGAAGCTTTCTTT; CDR3aa: CASSLGDTVHTEAFF
abundance: .; len: 17; v_gene: TRBV11-2; j_gene: TRBJ2-6; d_gene: TRBD2; CDR3nt: TGTGCCAGCACCTTGCGGGGGGCCTACTCTGGGGCCAACGTCCTGACTTTC; CDR3aa: CASTLRGAYSGANVLTF
abundance: .; len: 15; v_gene: TRBV11-3; j_gene: TRBJ2-6; d_gene: .; CDR3nt: TGTGCCAGCAGCCCCGGGGGTGCTGGGGCCAACGTCCTGACTTTC; CDR3aa: CASSPGGAGANVLTF
abundance: .; len: 16; v_gene: TRBV5-1; j_gene: TRBJ1-2; d_gene: TRBD1; CDR3nt: TGCGCCAGCAGCGCGGACAGGGTTCCCCCCGTCTATGGCTACACCTTC; CDR3aa: CASSADRVPPVYGYTF
abundance: .; len: 14; v_gene: TRBV30; j_gene: TRBJ2-7; d_gene: .; CDR3nt: TGTGCCTGGAGTACGGCAGGGCGTACCTACGAGCAGTACTTC; CDR3aa: CAWSTAGRTYEQYF
abundance: .; len: 17; v_gene: TRBV5-1; j_gene: TRBJ2-5; d_gene: TRBD2; CDR3nt: TGCGCCAGCAGCACGGTAACGGGACTAGCGGGACAAGAGACCCAGTACTTC; CDR3aa: CASSTVTGLAGQETQYF
abundance: .; len: 15; v_gene: TRBV4-1; j_gene: TRBJ2-7; d_gene: TRBD2; CDR3nt: TGCGCCAGCAGCCAAGACGCGGGGGGCCTGGACGAGCAGTACTTC; CDR3aa: CASSQDAGGLDEQYF
abundance: .; len: 16; v_gene: TRBV30; j_gene: TRBJ1-2; d_gene: .; CDR3nt: TGTGCCTGGAGTGTCTTAGACAGCCGACTTGGGGTCGGCTACACCTTC; CDR3aa: CAWSVLDSRLGVGYTF
abundance: few; len: 14; v_gene: TRBV7-2; j_gene: TRBJ2-2; d_gene: TRBD1; CDR3nt: TGTGCCAGCAGCTGGGACAGGGGGACCGGGGAGCTGTTTTTT; CDR3aa: CASSWDRGTGELFF
abundance: few; len: 17; v_gene: TRBV7-2; j_gene: TRBJ2-3; d_gene: TRBD2; CDR3nt: TGTGCCAGCAGCTTAGTTCACAGCGGGAGTTTTACAGATACGCAGTATTTT; CDR3aa: CASSLVHSGSFTDTQYF
abundance: few; len: 17; v_gene: TRBV28; j_gene: TRBJ1-1; d_gene: .; CDR3nt: TGTGCCAGCAGTTTACCAGGACAGTCCCTAATGAACACTGAAGCTTTCTTT; CDR3aa: CASSLPGQSLMNTEAFF
abundance: .; len: 15; v_gene: TRBV5-1; j_gene: TRBJ1-5; d_gene: .; CDR3nt: TGCGCCAGCAGCTTAGATCCGGGGGGATATCAGCCCCAGCATTTT; CDR3aa: CASSLDPGGYQPQHF
abundance: .; len: 15; v_gene: TRBV27; j_gene: TRBJ1-5; d_gene: .; CDR3nt: TGTGCCAGCAGTTTAAGCAGGGTCGGGCATCAGCCCCAGCATTTT; CDR3aa: CASSLSRVGHQPQHF
abundance: .; len: 13; v_gene: TRBV4-1; j_gene: TRBJ2-7; d_gene: TRBD2; CDR3nt: TGCGCCAGCAGCCAACTAGCGGCTTACGAGCAGTACTTC; CDR3aa: CASSQLAAYEQYF
abundance: .; len: 17; v_gene: TRBV6-1; j_gene: TRBJ2-2; d_gene: .; CDR3nt: TGTGCCAGCAGTGAATTTCTAGGCGGGCACGACTCCGGGGAGCTGTTTTTT; CDR3aa: CASSEFLGGHDSGELFF
abundance: .; len: 18; v_gene: TRBV19; j_gene: TRBJ2-2; d_gene: .; CDR3nt: TGTGCCAGTAGTATAGATATATGGAGGGGGCTTTTCATGGGGGAGCTGTTTTTT; CDR3aa: CASSIDIWRGLFMGELFF
abundance: .; len: 16; v_gene: TRBV7-9; j_gene: TRBJ1-4; d_gene: .; CDR3nt: TGTGCCAGCAGCCATACAGGGCGCAAGGGTAATGAAAAACTGTTTTTT; CDR3aa: CASSHTGRKGNEKLFF
abundance: .; len: 15; v_gene: TRBV6-5; j_gene: TRBJ1-5; d_gene: .; CDR3nt: TGTGCCAGCAGTTACTCCCGGGGGAGCAATCAGCCCCAGCATTTT; CDR3aa: CASSYSRGSNQPQHF
abundance: .; len: 15; v_gene: TRBV19; j_gene: TRBJ2-1; d_gene: .; CDR3nt: TGTGCCAGTAGTATTTTAGGTCAGGGTAGGGATGAGCAGTTCTTC; CDR3aa: CASSILGQGRDEQFF
abundance: .; len: 17; v_gene: TRBV4-1; j_gene: TRBJ1-5; d_gene: .; CDR3nt: TGCGCCAGCAGCCAGACCGATAACAGAGTAAGCAATCAGCCCCAGCATTTT; CDR3aa: CASSQTDNRVSNQPQHF
abundance: .; len: 16; v_gene: TRBV14; j_gene: TRBJ2-1; d_gene: .; CDR3nt: TGTGCCAGCAGCCAATGGTCTGGCGGACCAGGGAATGAGCAGTTCTTC; CDR3aa: CASSQWSGGPGNEQFF
abundance: .; len: 17; v_gene: TRBV21-1; j_gene: TRBJ2-7; d_gene: .; CDR3nt: TGTGCCAGCAGCAAAGCTTTACACTTGGACAGGGGCTACGAGCAGTACTTC; CDR3aa: CASSKALHLDRGYEQYF
abundance: .; len: 13; v_gene: TRBV27; j_gene: TRBJ2-1; d_gene: .; CDR3nt: TGTGCCAGCAGTACCGCTACCTACAATGAGCAGTTCTTC; CDR3aa: CASSTATYNEQFF
abundance: .; len: 16; v_gene: TRBV27; j_gene: TRBJ1-1; d_gene: .; CDR3nt: TGTGCCAGCAGTTTGTTAGGGGTCAATCCGAACACTGAAGCTTTCTTT; CDR3aa: CASSLLGVNPNTEAFF
abundance: few; len: 15; v_gene: TRBV4-3; j_gene: TRBJ1-1; d_gene: TRBD1; CDR3nt: TGCGCCAGCAGCCAGGGGGACAGAATGAACACTGAAGCTTTCTTT; CDR3aa: CASSQGDRMNTEAFF
abundance: .; len: 14; v_gene: TRBV5-1; j_gene: TRBJ2-1; d_gene: .; CDR3nt: TGCGCCAGCACGGACAGAGGAACCCGCAATGAGCAGTTCTTC; CDR3aa: CASTDRGTRNEQFF
abundance: .; len: 15; v_gene: TRBV28; j_gene: TRBJ1-2; d_gene: .; CDR3nt: TGTGCCAGCAGTAGAGGGGGGGCAGGGGTATACGGCTACACCTTC; CDR3aa: CASSRGGAGVYGYTF
abundance: once; len: 15; v_gene: TRBV6-1; j_gene: TRBJ2-7; d_gene: TRBD2; CDR3nt: TGTGCCAGCAGTGAAGAATTAGCGGGCTCCTACGAGCAGTACTTC; CDR3aa: CASSEELAGSYEQYF
abundance: .; len: 16; v_gene: TRBV4-1; j_gene: TRBJ2-7; d_gene: TRBD2; CDR3nt: TGCGCCAGCAGCCAAGATTTCGCTAGCGGGAGCTACGAGCAGTACTTC; CDR3aa: CASSQDFASGSYEQYF
abundance: .; len: 13; v_gene: TRBV5-5; j_gene: TRBJ2-7; d_gene: TRBD1; CDR3nt: TGTGCCAGCAGCCAACAGGGGGCCTACGAGCAGTACTTC; CDR3aa: CASSQQGAYEQYF
abundance: .; len: 15; v_gene: TRBV5-1; j_gene: TRBJ2-1; d_gene: .; CDR3nt: TGCGCCAGCAGCGCAGGTAGCGGAGGGGACAATGAGCAGTTCTTC; CDR3aa: CASSAGSGGDNEQFF
abundance: .; len: 12; v_gene: TRBV29-1; j_gene: TRBJ2-7; d_gene: .; CDR3nt: TGCAGCGTAGGAGACAGCCCCTTCGAGCAGTACTTC; CDR3aa: CSVGDSPFEQYF
abundance: .; len: 11; v_gene: TRBV27; j_gene: TRBJ2-3; d_gene: .; CDR3nt: TGTGCCAGCAGTTCCCCGGATACGCAGTATTTT; CDR3aa: CASSSPDTQYF
abundance: .; len: 16; v_gene: TRBV27; j_gene: TRBJ2-3; d_gene: .; CDR3nt: TGTGCCAGCAGCTTATGGGGGGTACGAAACACAGATACGCAGTATTTT; CDR3aa: CASSLWGVRNTDTQYF
abundance: .; len: 15; v_gene: TRBV7-2; j_gene: TRBJ2-5; d_gene: .; CDR3nt: TGTGCCAGCAGCTTAGCCCCCGGACCGGGGATGGCCCAGTACTTC; CDR3aa: CASSLAPGPGMAQYF
abundance: .; len: 12; v_gene: TRBV19; j_gene: TRBJ1-2; d_gene: .; CDR3nt: TGTGCCAGTAGCGTTACACACTATGGCTACACCTTC; CDR3aa: CASSVTHYGYTF
abundance: .; len: 14; v_gene: TRBV27; j_gene: TRBJ1-6; d_gene: TRBD1; CDR3nt: TGTGCCAGCAGCAACCCCGGACAGGCTTCACCCCTCCACTTT; CDR3aa: CASSNPGQASPLHF
abundance: .; len: 14; v_gene: TRBV4-1; j_gene: TRBJ2-3; d_gene: .; CDR3nt: TGCGCCAGCAGCTCCGGTAGGGGATCAGATACGCAGTATTTT; CDR3aa: CASSSGRGSDTQYF
abundance: few; len: 16; v_gene: TRBV4-1; j_gene: TRBJ2-1; d_gene: TRBD1; CDR3nt: TGCGCCAGCAGCCAATATCCCGGCCGGGACAGGGGGCGGCAGTTCTTC; CDR3aa: CASSQYPGRDRGRQFF
abundance: .; len: 15; v_gene: TRBV9; j_gene: TRBJ1-1; d_gene: .; CDR3nt: TGTGCCAGCAGCGTAAAGGCAGGGGCGAACACTGAAGCTTTCTTT; CDR3aa: CASSVKAGANTEAFF
abundance: few; len: 16; v_gene: TRBV4-1; j_gene: TRBJ2-1; d_gene: TRBD1; CDR3nt: TGCGCCAGCAGCCAAGATCAAGGTAGACAGGGAGATGAGCAGTTCTTC; CDR3aa: CASSQDQGRQGDEQFF
abundance: few; len: 16; v_gene: TRBV5-1; j_gene: TRBJ2-3; d_gene: .; CDR3nt: TGCGCCAGCAGCCCGCGCGGGTTCGTTGACACAGATACGCAGTATTTT; CDR3aa: CASSPRGFVDTDTQYF
abundance: .; len: 15; v_gene: TRBV30; j_gene: TRBJ2-7; d_gene: TRBD1; CDR3nt: TGTGCCTGGAGTGCGTTATTGACAGGGAGTAACGAGCAGTACTTC; CDR3aa: CAWSALLTGSNEQYF
abundance: .; len: 14; v_gene: TRBV27; j_gene: TRBJ2-7; d_gene: TRBD2; CDR3nt: TGTGCCAGCAGTTTAGGGACTAATCTCTACGAGCAGTACTTC; CDR3aa: CASSLGTNLYEQYF
abundance: few; len: 13; v_gene: TRBV29-1; j_gene: TRBJ1-2; d_gene: TRBD1; CDR3nt: TGCAGCGTGGCGGGACAGGGGTACTATGGCTACACCTTC; CDR3aa: CSVAGQGYYGYTF
abundance: .; len: 15; v_gene: TRBV13; j_gene: TRBJ2-7; d_gene: TRBD1; CDR3nt: TGTGCCAGCAGCTCGTTGACAGGGCCCCACTACGAGCAGTACTTC; CDR3aa: CASSSLTGPHYEQYF
abundance: .; len: 13; v_gene: TRBV5-6; j_gene: TRBJ2-1; d_gene: .; CDR3nt: TGTGCCAGCAGCTTGGTAACGGGGAATGAGCAGTTCTTC; CDR3aa: CASSLVTGNEQFF